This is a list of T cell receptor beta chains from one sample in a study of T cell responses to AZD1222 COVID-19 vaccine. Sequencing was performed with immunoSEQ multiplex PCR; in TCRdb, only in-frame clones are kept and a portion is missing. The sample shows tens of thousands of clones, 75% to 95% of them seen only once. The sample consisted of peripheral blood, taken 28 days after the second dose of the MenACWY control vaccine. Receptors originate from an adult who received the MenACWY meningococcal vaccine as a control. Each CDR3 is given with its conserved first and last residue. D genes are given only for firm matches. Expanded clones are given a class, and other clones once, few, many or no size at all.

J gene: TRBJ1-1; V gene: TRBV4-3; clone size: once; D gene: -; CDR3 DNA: TGCGCCAGCAGCCCCCGAGCGGGGGGAACTGAAGCTTTCTTT; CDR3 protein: CASSPRAGGTEAFF
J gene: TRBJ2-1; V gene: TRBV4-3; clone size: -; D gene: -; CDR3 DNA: TGCGCCAGCAGCCAAGACCAGGCGTTTTCGGTCTCCTACAATGAGCAGTTCTTC; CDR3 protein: CASSQDQAFSVSYNEQFF
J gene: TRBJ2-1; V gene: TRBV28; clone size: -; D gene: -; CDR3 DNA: TGTGCCAGCAGTCCCACAAACGAGCAGTTCTTC; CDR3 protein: CASSPTNEQFF
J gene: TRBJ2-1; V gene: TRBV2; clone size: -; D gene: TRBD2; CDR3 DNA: TGTGCCAGCAGTGGGGCGGGAGGTCCCAATGAGCAGTTCTTC; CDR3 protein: CASSGAGGPNEQFF
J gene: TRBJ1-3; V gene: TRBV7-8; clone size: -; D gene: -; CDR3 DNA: TGTGCCAGCAGCTTAACTGGGGGGGGCTCTGGAAACACCATATATTTT; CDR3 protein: CASSLTGGGSGNTIYF
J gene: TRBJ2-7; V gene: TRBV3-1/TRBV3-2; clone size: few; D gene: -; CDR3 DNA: TGTGCCAGCAGCCAACCAACAGCGGCCCCCCCTTACGAGCAGTACTTC; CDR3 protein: CASSQPTAAPPYEQYF
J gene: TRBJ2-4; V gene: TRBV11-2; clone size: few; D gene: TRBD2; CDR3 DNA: TGTGCCAGCAGCTCGCTGGGACTAGCCCCCATTCAGTACTTC; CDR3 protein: CASSSLGLAPIQYF
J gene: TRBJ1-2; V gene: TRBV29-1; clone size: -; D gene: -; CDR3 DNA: TGCAGCGTCCGCTGGACGACCGGGACCAACTATGGCTACACCTTC; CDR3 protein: CSVRWTTGTNYGYTF
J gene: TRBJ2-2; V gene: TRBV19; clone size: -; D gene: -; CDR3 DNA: TGTGCCAGTAGTATAGTCGGACACACCGGGGAGCTGTTTTTT; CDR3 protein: CASSIVGHTGELFF
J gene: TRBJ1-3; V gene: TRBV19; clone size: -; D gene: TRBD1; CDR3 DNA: TGTGCCACCCTCAAACAGGGGGCATGGGGAAACACCATATATTTT; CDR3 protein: CATLKQGAWGNTIYF
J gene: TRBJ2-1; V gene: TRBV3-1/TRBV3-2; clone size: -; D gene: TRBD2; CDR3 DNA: TGTGCCAGCAGCCAAACCCCTAGCGGTAATGAGCAGTTCTTC; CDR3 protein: CASSQTPSGNEQFF